This T cell receptor (beta chain) is drawn from a study of blood T cell repertoires in COVID-19. About the study: Samples came from the United States, Italy and Spain, spanning acute and convalescent COVID-19. Nucleic acid was either cDNA or gDNA, and it came from T cells, B-cell-depleted T cells, or PBMCs.

As handled by the study authors: Amplification of reference gene primers was used by the study to estimate nucleated cell counts. The method was immunoSEQ multiplex PCR; TCRdb's version includes in-frame clones alone and lacks a portion of them. V, J and clone size reflect that table, while D and trimming were determined from the DNA. The table lists over 200,000 clones, around four fifths of them singletons. Germline V gene sequence: CDR1 MDHEN, CDR2 SYDVKM. This CDR3 comprises 14 residues. With V trimmed by 4 bases and J by 5 bases, 6 bases remained unmatched. J is TRBJ2-7 and V is TRBV28, with 9 bases aligning to TRBD1. This receptor was taken from a woman aged 40 to 50 with active or convalescent COVID-19. The sequenced material came from peripheral blood. The CDR3 is CASSSQGARDEQYF. CDR3 DNA: TGTGCCAGCAGTTCACAGGGGGCGCGGGACGAGCAGTACTTC.